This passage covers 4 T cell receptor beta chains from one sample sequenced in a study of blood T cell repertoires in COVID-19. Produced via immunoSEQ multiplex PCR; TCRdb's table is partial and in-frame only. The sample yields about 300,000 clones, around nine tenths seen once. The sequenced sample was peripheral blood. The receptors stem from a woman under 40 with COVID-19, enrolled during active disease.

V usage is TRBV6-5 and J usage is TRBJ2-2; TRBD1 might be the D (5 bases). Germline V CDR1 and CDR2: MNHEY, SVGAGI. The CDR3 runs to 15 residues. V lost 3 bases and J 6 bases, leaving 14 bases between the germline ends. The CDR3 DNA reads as TGTGCCAGCAGTTATAGAGCAGGGTACCCCGGGGAGCTGTTTTTT. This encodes CASSYRAGYPGELFF.

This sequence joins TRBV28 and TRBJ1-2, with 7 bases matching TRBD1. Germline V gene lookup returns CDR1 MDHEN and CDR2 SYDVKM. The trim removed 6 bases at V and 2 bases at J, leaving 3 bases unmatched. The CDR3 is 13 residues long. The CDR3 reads CASRYRGNYGYTF. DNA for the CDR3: TGTGCCAGCAGATACAGGGGCAACTATGGCTACACCTTC.

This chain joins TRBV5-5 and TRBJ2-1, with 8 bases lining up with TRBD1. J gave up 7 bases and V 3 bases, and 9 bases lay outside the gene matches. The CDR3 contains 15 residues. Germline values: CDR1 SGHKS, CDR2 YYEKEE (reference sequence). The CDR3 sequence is CASSSGQGRVNEQFF. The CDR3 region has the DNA TGTGCCAGCAGCTCTGGACAGGGTCGGGTTAATGAGCAGTTCTTC. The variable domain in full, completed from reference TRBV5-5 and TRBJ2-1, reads DAGVTQSPTHLIKTRGQQVTLRCSPISGHKSVSWYQQVLGQGPQFIFQYYEKEERGRGNFPDRFSARQFPNYSSELNVNALLLGDSALYLCASSSGQGRVNEQFFGPGTRLTVL.

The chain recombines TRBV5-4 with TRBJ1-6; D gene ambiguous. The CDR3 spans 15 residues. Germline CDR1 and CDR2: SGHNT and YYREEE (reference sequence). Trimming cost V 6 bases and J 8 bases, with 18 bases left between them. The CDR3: CASTLSPAGDSPLHF. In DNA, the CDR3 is TGTGCCAGCACCCTCAGTCCGGCGGGTGATTCACCCCTCCACTTT.